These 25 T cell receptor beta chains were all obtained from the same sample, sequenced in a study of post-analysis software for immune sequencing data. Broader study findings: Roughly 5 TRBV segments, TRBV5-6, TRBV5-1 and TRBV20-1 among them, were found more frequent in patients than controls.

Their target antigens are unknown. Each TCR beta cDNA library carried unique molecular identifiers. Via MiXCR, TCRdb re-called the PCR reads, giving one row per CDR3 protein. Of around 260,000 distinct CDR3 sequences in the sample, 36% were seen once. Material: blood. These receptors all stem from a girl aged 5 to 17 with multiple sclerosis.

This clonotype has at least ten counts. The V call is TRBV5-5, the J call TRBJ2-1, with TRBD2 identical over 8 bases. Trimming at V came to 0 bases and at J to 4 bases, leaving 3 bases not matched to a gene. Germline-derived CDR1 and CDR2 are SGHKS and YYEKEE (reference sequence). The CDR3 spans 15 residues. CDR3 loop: CASSLEVAGYNEQFF. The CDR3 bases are TGTGCCAGCAGCTTGGAGGTAGCGGGATACAATGAGCAGTTCTTC. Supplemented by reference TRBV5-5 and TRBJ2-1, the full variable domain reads DAGVTQSPTHLIKTRGQQVTLRCSPISGHKSVSWYQQVLGQGPQFIFQYYEKEERGRGNFPDRFSARQFPNYSSELNVNALLLGDSALYLCASSLEVAGYNEQFFGPGTRLTVL.

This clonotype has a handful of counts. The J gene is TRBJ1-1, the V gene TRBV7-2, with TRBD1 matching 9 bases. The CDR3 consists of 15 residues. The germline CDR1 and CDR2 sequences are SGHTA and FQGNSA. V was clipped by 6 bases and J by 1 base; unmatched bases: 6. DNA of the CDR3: TGTGCCAGCAGTGAGGACAGGGGAGCGAACACTGAAGCTTTCTTT. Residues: CASSEDRGANTEAFF.

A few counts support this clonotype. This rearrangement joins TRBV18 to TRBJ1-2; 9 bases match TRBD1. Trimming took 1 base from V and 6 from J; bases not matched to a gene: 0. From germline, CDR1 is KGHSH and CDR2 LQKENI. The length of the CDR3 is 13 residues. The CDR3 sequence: CASSPRQGDGYTF. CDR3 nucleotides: TGTGCCAGCTCACCACGACAGGGGGATGGCTACACCTTC. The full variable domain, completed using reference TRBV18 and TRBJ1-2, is NAGVMQNPRHLVRRRGQEARLRCSPMKGHSHVYWYRQLPEEGLKFMVYLQKENIIDESGMPKERFSAEFPKEGPSILRIQQVVRGDSAAYFCASSPRQGDGYTFGSGTRLTVV.

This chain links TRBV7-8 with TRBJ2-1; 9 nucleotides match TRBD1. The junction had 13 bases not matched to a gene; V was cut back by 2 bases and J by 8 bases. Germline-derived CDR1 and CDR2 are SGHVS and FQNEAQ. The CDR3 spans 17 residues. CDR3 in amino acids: CASSLTPGTGKDDEQFF. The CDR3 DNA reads TGTGCCAGCAGCTTAACGCCGGGGACAGGGAAAGACGATGAGCAGTTCTTC.

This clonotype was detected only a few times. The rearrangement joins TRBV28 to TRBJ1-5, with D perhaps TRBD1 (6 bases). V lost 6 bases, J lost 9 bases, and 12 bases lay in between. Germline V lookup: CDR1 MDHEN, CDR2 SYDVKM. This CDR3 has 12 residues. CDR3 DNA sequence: TGTGCCAGCAGCAGGGGCTTGGCGCCCCAGCATTTT. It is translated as CASSRGLAPQHF.

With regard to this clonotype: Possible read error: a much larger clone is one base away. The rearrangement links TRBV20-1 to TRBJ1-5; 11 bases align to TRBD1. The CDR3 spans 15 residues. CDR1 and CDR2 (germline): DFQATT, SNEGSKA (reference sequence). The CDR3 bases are TGCTGTGCTAGAGGACAGGGGGCACGGAATCAGCCCCAGCATTTT. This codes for CCARGQGARNQPQHF.

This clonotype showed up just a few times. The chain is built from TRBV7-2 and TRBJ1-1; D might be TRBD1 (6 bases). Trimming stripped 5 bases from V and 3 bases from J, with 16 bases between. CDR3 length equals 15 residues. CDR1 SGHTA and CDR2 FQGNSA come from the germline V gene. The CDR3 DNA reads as TGTGCCAGCAGCGAAATCTACAGGGACGACACTGAAGCTTTCTTT. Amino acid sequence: CASSEIYRDDTEAFF. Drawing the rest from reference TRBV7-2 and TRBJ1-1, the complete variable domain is GAGVSQSPSNKVTEKGKDVELRCDPISGHTALYWYRQSLGQGLEFLIYFQGNSAPDKSGLPSDRFSAERTGGSVSTLTIQRTQQEDSAVYLCASSEIYRDDTEAFFGQGTRLTVV.

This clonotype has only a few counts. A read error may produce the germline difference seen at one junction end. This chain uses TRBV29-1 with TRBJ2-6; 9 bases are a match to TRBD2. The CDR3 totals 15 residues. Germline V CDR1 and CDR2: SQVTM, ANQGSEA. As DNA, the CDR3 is TGCAGCGTTGTTAGCGGGAGATCTGGGGCCAACGTCCGGACTTTC. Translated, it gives CSVVSGRSGANVRTF.

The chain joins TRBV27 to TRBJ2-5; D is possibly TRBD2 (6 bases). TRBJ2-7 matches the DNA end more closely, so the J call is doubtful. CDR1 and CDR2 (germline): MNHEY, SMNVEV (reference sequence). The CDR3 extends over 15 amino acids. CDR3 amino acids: CASSTSPLGGYEQYF. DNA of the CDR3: TGTGCCAGCAGTACTTCCCCCCTCGGGGGCTACGAGCAGTACTTC.

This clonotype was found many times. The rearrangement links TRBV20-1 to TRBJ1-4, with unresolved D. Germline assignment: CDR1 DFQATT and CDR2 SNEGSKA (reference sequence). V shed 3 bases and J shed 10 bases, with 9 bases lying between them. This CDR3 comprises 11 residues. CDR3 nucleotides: TGCAGTGCTAGTTTTCGAGGAAAACTGTTTTTT. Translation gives CSASFRGKLFF.

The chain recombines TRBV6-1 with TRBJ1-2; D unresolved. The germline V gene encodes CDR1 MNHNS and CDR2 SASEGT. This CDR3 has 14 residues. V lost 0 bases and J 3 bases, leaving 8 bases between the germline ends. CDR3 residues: CASSEAGGDYGYTF. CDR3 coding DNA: TGTGCCAGCAGTGAAGCAGGCGGGGACTATGGCTACACCTTC.

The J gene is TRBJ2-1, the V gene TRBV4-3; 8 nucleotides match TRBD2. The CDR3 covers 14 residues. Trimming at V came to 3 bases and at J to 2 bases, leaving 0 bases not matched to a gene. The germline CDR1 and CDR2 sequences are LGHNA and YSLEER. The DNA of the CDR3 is TGCGCCAGCAGCCATAGCGGGACCTACAATGAGCAGTTCTTC. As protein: CASSHSGTYNEQFF.

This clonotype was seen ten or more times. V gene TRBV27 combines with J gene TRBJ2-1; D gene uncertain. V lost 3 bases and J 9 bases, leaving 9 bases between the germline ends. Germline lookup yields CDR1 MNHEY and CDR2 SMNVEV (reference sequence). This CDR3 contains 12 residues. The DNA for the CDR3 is TGTGCCAGCAGTTTCCCCTCCAGTGAGCAGTTCTTC. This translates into CASSFPSSEQFF.

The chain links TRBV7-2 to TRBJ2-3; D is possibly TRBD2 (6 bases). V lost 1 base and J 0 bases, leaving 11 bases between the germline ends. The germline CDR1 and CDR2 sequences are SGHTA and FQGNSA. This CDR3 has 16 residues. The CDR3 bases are TGTGCCAGCAGCTTAGACCTGGGACTTAGCACAGATACGCAGTATTTT. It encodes CASSLDLGLSTDTQYF.

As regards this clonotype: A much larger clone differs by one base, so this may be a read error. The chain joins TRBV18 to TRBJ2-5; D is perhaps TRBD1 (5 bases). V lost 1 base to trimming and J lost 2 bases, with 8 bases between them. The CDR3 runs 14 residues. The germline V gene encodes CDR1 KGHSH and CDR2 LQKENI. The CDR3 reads CASSPLRQQETQYF. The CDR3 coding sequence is TGTGCCAGCTCACCACTTCGACAGCAAGAGACCCAGTACTTC.

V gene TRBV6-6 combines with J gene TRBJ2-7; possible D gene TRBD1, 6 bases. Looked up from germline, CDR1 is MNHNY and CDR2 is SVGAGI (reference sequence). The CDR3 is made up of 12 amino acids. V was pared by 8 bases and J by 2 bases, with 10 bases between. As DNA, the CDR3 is TGTGCCAGCCGAGGACAGACCTACGAGCAGTACTTC. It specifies CASRGQTYEQYF.

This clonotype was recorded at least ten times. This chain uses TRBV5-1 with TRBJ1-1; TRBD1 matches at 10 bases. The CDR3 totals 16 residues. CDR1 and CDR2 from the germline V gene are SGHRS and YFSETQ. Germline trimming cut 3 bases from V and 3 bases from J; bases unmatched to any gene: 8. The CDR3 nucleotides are TGCGCCAGCAGCTATGACAGGGGGCAAAGGGACACTGAAGCTTTCTTT. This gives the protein CASSYDRGQRDTEAFF. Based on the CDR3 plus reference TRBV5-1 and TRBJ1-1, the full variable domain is KAGVTQTPRYLIKTRGQQVTLSCSPISGHRSVSWYQQTPGQGLQFLFEYFSETQRNKGNFPGRFSGRQFSNSRSEMNVSTLELGDSALYLCASSYDRGQRDTEAFFGQGTRLTVV.

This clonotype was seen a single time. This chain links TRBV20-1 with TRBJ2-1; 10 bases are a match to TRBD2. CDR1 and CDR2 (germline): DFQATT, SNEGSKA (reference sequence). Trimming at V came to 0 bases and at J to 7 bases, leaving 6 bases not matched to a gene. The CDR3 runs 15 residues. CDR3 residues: CSARENQAGGNEQFF. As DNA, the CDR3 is TGCAGTGCTAGAGAGAATCAAGCGGGAGGGAATGAGCAGTTCTTC.

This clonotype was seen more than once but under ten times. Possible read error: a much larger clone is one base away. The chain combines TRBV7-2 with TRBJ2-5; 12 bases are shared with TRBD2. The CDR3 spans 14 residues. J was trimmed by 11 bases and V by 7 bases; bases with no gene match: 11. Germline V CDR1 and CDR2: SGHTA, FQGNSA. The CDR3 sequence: CASTTSGGFNEQYF. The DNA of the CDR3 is TGTGCCAGCACGACTAGCGGGGGCTTCAATGAGCAGTACTTC.

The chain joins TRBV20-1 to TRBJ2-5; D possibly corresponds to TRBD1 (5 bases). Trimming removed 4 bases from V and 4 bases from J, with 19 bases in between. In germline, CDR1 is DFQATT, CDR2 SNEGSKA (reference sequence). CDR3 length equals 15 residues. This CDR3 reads CSATPAGKVSETQYF. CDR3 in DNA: TGCAGTGCTACTCCCGCAGGGAAGGTTTCAGAGACCCAGTACTTC.

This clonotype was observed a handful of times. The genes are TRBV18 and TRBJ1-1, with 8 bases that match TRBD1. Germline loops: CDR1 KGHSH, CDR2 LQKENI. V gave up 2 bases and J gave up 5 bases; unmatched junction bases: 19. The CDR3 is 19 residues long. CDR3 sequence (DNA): TGTGCCAGCTCACCAAGAGTTTCCGGACAGGGAGATAGTAAAACTGAAGCTTTCTTT. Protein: CASSPRVSGQGDSKTEAFF. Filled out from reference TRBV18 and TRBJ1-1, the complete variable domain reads NAGVMQNPRHLVRRRGQEARLRCSPMKGHSHVYWYRQLPEEGLKFMVYLQKENIIDESGMPKERFSAEFPKEGPSILRIQQVVRGDSAAYFCASSPRVSGQGDSKTEAFFGQGTRLTVV.

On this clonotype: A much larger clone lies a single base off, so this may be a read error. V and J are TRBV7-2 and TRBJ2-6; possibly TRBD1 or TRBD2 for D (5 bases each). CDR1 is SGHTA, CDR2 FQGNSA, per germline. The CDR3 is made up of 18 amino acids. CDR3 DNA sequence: TGTGCCAGCAGCTCTACACCTCTAACTAGGTCTGGGGCCGACGTCCTGACTTTC. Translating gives CASSSTPLTRSGADVLTF.

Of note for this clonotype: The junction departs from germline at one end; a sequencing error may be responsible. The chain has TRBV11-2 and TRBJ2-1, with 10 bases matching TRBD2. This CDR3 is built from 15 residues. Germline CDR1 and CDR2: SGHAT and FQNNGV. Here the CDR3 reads CASSPLAGGYDEQFF. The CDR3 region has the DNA TGTGCCAGCAGCCCGTTAGCGGGAGGCTACGATGAGCAGTTCTTC.

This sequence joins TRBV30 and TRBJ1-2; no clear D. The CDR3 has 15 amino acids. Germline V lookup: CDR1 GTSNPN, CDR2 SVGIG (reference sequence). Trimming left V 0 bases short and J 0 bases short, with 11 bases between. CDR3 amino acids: CAWSVRAGANYGYTF. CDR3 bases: TGTGCCTGGAGTGTAAGGGCAGGAGCTAACTATGGCTACACCTTC. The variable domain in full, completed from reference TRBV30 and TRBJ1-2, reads SQTIHQWPATLVQPVGSPLSLECTVEGTSNPNLYWYRQAAGRGLQLLFYSVGIGQISSEVPQNLSASRPQDRQFILSSKKLLLSDSGFYLCAWSVRAGANYGYTFGSGTRLTVV.

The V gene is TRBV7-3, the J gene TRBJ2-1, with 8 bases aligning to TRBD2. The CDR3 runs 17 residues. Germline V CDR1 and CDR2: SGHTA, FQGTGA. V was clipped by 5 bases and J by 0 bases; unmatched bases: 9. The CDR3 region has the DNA TGTGCCAGCAGCGAAGCGGGACTAGGGAGCTCCTACAATGAGCAGTTCTTC. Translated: CASSEAGLGSSYNEQFF.